These T cell receptor beta chains were read from a single sample in a study of early T cells in non-severe SARS-CoV-2 infection. TCRdb passed the 5' RACE reads through MiXCR, listing each CDR3 protein once. This table has tens of thousands of distinct CDR3 sequences, roughly 5% appearing once. The sequenced sample was whole blood. These receptors came from an adult who was a healthcare worker with PCR-confirmed SARS-CoV-2 infection or an uninfected control (not recorded which). Both conserved end residues are trimmed from each CDR3. Fields, in order: CDR3 protein, J gene, V gene.

ATSDFDEQF	TRBJ2-1	TRBV24-1
ASRKTVAPDTQY	TRBJ2-3	TRBV12-3/TRBV12-4
ASSFGRNTIY	TRBJ1-3	TRBV12-3/TRBV12-4
ASRPDRPNFGNQPQH	TRBJ1-5	TRBV6-2/TRBV6-3
ASSSGSGYGYT	TRBJ1-2	TRBV2
ASSEEGGAGNEQF	TRBJ2-1	TRBV6-4
SARDLAAYNSPLH	TRBJ1-6	TRBV20-1
ASSRQGSPNTGELF	TRBJ2-2	TRBV4-2
ASSLVGNEKLF	TRBJ1-4	TRBV7-2
ASSLSLGETQY	TRBJ2-5	TRBV7-2
ASSQQTGNTGELF	TRBJ2-2	TRBV4-1
ASSHNPDSAEAF	TRBJ1-1	TRBV7-9
ASSSSSGYSYNEQF	TRBJ2-1	TRBV12-3/TRBV12-4
ASSPPGRAETQY	TRBJ2-5	TRBV11-2
ASSLEGMGNQPQH	TRBJ1-5	TRBV12-3/TRBV12-4
ASSQGTGRSH	TRBJ1-5	TRBV14
ASSQGHDPYEQY	TRBJ2-7	TRBV3-1
ASQGLAGFNELF	TRBJ2-1	TRBV6-2/TRBV6-3
ASSTFSGQGPIEQY	TRBJ2-7	TRBV7-8
ASSPPPGLAGDELSYNEQF	TRBJ2-1	TRBV7-9